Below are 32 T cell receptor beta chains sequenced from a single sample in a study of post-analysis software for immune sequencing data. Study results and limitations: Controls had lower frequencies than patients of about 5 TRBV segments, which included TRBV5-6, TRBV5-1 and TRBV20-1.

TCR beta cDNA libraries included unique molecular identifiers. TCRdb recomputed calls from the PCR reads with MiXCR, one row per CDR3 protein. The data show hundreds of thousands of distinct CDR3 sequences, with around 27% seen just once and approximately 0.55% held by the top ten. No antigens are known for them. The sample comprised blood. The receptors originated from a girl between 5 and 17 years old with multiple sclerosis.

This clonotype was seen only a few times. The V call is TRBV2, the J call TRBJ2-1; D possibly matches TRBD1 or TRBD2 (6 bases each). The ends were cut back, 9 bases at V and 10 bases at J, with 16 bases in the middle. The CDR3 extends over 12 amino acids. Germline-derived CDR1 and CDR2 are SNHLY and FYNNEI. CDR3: CASSVRGREQFF. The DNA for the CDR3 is TGTGCCAGTTCGGTAAGGGGGAGGGAGCAGTTCTTC.

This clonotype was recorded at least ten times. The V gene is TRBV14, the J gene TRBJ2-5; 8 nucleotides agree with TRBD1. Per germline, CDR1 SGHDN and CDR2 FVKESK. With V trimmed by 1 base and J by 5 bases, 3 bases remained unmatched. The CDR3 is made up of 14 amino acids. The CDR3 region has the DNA TGTGCCAGCAGCCAAGCGACAGGGGCTGAGACCCAGTACTTC. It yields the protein CASSQATGAETQYF.

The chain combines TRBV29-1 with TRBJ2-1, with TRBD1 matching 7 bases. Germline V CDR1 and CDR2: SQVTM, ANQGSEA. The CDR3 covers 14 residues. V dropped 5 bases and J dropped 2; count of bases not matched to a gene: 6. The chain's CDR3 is CSVIKQGTYNEQFF. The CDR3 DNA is TGCAGCGTTATCAAACAGGGGACCTACAATGAGCAGTTCTTC.

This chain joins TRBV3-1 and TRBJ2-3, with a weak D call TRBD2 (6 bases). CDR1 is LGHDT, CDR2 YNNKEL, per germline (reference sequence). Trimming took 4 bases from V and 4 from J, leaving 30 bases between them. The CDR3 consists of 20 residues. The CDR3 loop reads CASSPGGVAAQRGWSDTQYF. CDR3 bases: TGTGCCAGCAGCCCGGGTGGAGTAGCGGCTCAAAGGGGATGGTCAGATACGCAGTATTTT.

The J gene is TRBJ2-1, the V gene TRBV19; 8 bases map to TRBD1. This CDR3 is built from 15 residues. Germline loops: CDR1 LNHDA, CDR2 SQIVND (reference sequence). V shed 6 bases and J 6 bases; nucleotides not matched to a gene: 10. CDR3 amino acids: CASSNQGAPLNEQFF. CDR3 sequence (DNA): TGTGCCAGTAGCAACCAGGGGGCCCCGCTCAATGAGCAGTTCTTC.

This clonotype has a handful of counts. DNA for the CDR3: TGCAGTGCTATAGGGGTGGGGGAGACCCAGTACTTC. It codes for CSAIGVGETQYF. The chain links TRBV20-1 to TRBJ2-5, with TRBD1 as a possible D gene (5 bases). Germline V gene data show CDR1 as DFQATT and CDR2 as SNEGSKA (reference sequence). This CDR3 has 12 amino acids. V was shortened by 4 bases and J by 5 bases, with 11 bases between the two germline ends.

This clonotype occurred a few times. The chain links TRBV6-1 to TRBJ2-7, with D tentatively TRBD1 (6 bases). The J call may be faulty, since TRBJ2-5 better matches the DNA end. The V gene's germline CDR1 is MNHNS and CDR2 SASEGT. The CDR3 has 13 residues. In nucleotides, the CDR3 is TGTGCCAGCACGGCAGGGGTGATCGAGACCCAGTACTTC. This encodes CASTAGVIETQYF.

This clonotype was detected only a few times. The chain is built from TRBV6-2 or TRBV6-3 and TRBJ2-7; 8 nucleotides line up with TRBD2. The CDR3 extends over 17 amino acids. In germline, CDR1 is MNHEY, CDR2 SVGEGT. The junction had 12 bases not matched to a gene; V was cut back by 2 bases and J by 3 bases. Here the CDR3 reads CASSYGTRIEFLYEQYF. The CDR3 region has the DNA TGTGCCAGCAGTTACGGGACTAGGATTGAATTCCTCTACGAGCAGTACTTC.

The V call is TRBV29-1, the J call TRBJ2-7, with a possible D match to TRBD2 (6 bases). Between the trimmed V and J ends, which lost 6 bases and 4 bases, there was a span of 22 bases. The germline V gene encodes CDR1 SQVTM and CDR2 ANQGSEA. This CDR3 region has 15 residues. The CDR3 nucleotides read TGCAGCGTGAAGCCCACCGGGACTGGACCGTACGAGCAGTACTTC. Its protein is CSVKPTGTGPYEQYF.

The DNA of the CDR3 is TGTGCCAGCAGCCAAGATTGGGGCCGCTATGAGCAGTACTTC. Translating gives CASSQDWGRYEQYF. V and J are TRBV14 and TRBJ2-7; D is perhaps TRBD1 (5 bases). With 0 bases removed from V and 7 bases from J, the gap between germline ends came to 13 bases. This CDR3 has 14 residues. CDR1 is SGHDN and CDR2 is FVKESK in the germline V gene.

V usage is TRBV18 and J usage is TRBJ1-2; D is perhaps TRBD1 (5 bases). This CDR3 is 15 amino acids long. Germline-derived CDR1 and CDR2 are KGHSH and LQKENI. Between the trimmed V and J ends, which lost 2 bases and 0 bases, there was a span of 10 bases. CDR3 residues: CASSPMAGTNYGYTF. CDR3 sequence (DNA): TGTGCCAGCTCACCAATGGCAGGGACTAACTATGGCTACACCTTC.

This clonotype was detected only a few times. CDR3 amino acids: CAISDGEKLFF. CDR3 nucleotide sequence: TGTGCCATCTCGGACGGGGAAAAACTGTTTTTT. The J gene is TRBJ1-4, the V gene TRBV10-3; D uncertain. Trimming removed 8 bases at V and 8 bases at J, with 9 bases between. Germline CDR1 and CDR2: ENHRY and SYGVKD. The length of the CDR3 is 11 residues.

CDR3 nucleotides: TGCAGTGCTAGGGTCACGGGGGCCAACGTCCTGACTTTC. Amino acid sequence: CSARVTGANVLTF. The rearrangement links TRBV20-1 to TRBJ2-6; D gene ambiguous. The CDR3 length is 13 residues. Germline values: CDR1 DFQATT, CDR2 SNEGSKA (reference sequence). V lost 3 bases and J 4 bases, leaving 7 bases between the germline ends.

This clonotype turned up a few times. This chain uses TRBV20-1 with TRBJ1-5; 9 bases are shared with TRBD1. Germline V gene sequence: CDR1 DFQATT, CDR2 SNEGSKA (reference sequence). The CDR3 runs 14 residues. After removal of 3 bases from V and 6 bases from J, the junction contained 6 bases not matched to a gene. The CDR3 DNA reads TGCAGTGCTAGGGGGACAGGGTTGGGTCAGCCCCAGCATTTT. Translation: CSARGTGLGQPQHF.

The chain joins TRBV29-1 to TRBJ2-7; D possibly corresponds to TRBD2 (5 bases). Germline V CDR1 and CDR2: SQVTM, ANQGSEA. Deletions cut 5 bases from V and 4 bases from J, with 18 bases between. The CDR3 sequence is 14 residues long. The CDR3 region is CSVSGLGYRYEQYF. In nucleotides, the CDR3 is TGCAGCGTTTCTGGACTGGGCTACCGTTACGAGCAGTACTTC.

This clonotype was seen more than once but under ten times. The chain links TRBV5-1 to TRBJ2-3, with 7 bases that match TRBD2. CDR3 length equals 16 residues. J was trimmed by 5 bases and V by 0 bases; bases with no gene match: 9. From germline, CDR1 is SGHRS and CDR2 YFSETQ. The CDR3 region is CASSLGRRETQDTQYF. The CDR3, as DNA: TGCGCCAGCAGCTTGGGTAGGCGGGAGACTCAAGATACGCAGTATTTT.

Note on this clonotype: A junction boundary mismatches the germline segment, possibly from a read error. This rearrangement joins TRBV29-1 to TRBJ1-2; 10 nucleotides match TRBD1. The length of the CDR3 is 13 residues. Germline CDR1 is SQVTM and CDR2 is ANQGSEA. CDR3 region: CSVAGQGNYGYIF. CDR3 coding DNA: TGCAGCGTTGCGGGACAGGGGAACTATGGCTACATCTTC.

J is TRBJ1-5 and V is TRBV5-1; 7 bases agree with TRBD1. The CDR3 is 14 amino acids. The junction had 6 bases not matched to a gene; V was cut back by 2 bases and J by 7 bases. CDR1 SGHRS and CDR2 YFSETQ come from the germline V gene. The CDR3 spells CASSFRQGGQPQHF. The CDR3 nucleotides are TGCGCCAGCAGCTTCAGACAGGGCGGCCAGCCCCAGCATTTT.

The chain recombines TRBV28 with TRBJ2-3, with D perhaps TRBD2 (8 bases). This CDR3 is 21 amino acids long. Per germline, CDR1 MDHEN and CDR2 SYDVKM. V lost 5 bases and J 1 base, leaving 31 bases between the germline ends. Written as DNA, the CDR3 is TGTGCCAGCAGTCCGCCGGGGGGGACAGTACACTCCCGCGAGGGCACAGATACGCAGTATTTT. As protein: CASSPPGGTVHSREGTDTQYF.

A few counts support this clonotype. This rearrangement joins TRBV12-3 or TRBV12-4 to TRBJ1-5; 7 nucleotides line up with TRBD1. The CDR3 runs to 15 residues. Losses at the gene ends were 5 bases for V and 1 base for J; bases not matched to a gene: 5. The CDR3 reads CASSQTGASNQPQHF. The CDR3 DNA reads TGTGCCAGCAGTCAAACAGGGGCGAGCAATCAGCCCCAGCATTTT.

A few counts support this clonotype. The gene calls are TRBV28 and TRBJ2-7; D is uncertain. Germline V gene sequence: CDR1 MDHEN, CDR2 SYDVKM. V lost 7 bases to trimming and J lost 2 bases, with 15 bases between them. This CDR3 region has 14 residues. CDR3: CASTDTSSPYEQYF. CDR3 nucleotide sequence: TGTGCCAGCACCGATACATCTTCCCCCTACGAGCAGTACTTC.

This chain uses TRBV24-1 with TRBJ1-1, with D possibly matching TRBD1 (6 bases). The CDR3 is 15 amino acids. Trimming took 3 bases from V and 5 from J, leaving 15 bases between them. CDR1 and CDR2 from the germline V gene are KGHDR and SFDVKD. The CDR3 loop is CATSDRTGKGTEAFF. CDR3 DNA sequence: TGTGCCACCAGTGATCGTACAGGGAAGGGGACTGAAGCTTTCTTT.

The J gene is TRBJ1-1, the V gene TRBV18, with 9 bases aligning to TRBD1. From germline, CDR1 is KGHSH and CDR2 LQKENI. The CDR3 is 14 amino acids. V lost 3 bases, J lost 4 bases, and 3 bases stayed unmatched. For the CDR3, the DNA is TGTGCCAGCTCACCGGCGGGACAGGGCACTGAAGCTTTCTTT. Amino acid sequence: CASSPAGQGTEAFF.

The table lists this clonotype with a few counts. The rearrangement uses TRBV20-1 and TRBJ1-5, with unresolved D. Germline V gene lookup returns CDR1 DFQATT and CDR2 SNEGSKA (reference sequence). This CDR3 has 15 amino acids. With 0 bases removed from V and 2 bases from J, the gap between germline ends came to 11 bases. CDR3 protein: CSARDQWAGNQPQHF. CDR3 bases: TGCAGTGCTAGAGATCAGTGGGCGGGCAATCAGCCCCAGCATTTT.

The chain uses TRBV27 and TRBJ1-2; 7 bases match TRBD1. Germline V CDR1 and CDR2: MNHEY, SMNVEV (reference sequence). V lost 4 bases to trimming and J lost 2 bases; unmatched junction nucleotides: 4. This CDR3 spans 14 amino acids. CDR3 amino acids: CASSSQGGNYGYTF. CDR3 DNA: TGTGCCAGCAGTTCGCAAGGGGGCAACTATGGCTACACCTTC.

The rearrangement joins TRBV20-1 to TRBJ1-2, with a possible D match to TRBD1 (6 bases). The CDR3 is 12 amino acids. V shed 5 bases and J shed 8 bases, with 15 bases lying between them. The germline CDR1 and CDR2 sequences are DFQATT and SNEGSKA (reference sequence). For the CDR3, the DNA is TGCAGTGCTGGCCCGGGGGCGCGCGGCTACACCTTC. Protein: CSAGPGARGYTF.

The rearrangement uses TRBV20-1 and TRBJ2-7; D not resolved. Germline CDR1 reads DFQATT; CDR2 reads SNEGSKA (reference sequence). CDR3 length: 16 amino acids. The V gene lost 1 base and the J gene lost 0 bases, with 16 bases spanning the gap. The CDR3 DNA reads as TGCAGTGCTAGAGGCCTACCTCTAAGGAGCTCCTACGAGCAGTACTTC. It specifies CSARGLPLRSSYEQYF.

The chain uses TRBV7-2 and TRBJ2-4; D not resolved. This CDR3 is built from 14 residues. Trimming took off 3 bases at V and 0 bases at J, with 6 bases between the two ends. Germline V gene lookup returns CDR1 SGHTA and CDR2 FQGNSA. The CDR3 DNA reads TGTGCCAGCAGCTTGCTTGTAGCCAAAAACATTCAGTACTTC. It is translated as CASSLLVAKNIQYF.

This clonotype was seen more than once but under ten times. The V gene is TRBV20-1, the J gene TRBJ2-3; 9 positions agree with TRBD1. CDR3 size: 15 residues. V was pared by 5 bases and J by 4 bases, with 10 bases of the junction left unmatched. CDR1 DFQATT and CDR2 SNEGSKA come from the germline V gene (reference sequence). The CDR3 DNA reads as TGCAGTGCTGAACCGGGACAGGGAGGCCCAGATACGCAGTATTTT. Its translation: CSAEPGQGGPDTQYF.

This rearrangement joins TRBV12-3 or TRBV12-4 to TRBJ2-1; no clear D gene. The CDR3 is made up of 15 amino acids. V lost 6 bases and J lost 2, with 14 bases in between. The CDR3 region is CASRSSRVAYNEQFF. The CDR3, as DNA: TGTGCCAGCAGATCCAGTCGGGTGGCCTACAATGAGCAGTTCTTC.

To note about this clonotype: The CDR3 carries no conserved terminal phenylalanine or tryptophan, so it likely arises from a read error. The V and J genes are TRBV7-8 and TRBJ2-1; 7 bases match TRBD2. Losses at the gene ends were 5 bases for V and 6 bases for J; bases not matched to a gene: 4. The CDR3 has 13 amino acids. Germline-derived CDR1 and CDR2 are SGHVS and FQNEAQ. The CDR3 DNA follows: TGTGCCAGCAGCCGACGGACTAGCAATGAGCAGTTCTTG. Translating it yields CASSRRTSNEQFL.

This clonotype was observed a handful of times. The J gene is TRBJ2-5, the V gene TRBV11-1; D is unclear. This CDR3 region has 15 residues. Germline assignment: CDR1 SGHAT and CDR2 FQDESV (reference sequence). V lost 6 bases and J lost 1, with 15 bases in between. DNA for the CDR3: TGTGCCAGCAGGGCGAGGTCAGGCCTCCAAGAGACCCAGTACTTC. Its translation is CASRARSGLQETQYF.